This T cell receptor beta chain came from a study of blood T cell repertoires in COVID-19. Study as a whole: PBMCs, B-cell-depleted T cells, or T cells provided the cDNA or gDNA that made up the material.

The CDR3 length is 16 residues. V lost 2 bases, J lost 6 bases, and 13 bases stayed unmatched. CDR1 and CDR2 from the germline V gene are MDHEN and SYDVKM. Generated by immunoSEQ multiplex PCR, the TCRdb table keeps only in-frame clones and is missing some. The sample shows 140,000 or so clones, approximately 78% of them seen only once. The sample consisted of peripheral blood. The chain has TRBV28 and TRBJ2-7, with TRBD2 identical over 7 bases. This TCR derives from a woman of 80 years or more with acute or convalescent COVID-19. CDR3: CASSLRGAGVRTEQYF. In nucleotides, the CDR3 is TGTGCCAGCAGTTTACGTGGTGCGGGAGTAAGGACCGAGCAGTACTTC.